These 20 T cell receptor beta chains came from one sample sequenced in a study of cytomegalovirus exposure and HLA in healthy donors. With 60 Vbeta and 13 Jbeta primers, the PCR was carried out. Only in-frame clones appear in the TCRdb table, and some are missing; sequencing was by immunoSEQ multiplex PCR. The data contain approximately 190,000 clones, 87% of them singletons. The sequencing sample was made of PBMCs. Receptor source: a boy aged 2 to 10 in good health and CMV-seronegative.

The CDR3 protein is CASSLAGDYYNEQFF. CDR3 DNA: TGTGCCAGCAGCTTAGCGGGAGACTACTACAATGAGCAGTTCTTC. The V gene is TRBV11-2, the J gene TRBJ2-1, with D perhaps matching TRBD2 (6 bases). V was trimmed by 1 base and J by 3 bases, leaving 10 bases between them. This CDR3 has 15 residues. Germline V gene lookup returns CDR1 SGHAT and CDR2 FQNNGV.

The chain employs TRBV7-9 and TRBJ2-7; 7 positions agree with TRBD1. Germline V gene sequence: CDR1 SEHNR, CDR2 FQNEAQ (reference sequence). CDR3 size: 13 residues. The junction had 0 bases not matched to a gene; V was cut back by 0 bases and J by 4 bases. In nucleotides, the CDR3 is TGTGCCAGCAGCTTAGCGGGACAGTACGAGCAGTACTTC. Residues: CASSLAGQYEQYF.

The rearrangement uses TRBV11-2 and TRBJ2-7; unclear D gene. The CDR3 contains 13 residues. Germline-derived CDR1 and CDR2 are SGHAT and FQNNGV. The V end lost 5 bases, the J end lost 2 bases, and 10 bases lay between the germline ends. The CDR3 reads CASSQSTPYEQYF. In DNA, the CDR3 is TGTGCCAGCAGCCAATCTACGCCCTACGAGCAGTACTTC.

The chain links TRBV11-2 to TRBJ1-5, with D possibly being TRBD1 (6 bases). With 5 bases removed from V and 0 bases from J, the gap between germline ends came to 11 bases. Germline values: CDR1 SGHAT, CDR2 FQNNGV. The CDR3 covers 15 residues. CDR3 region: CASSLTGISNQPQHF. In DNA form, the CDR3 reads TGTGCCAGCAGCCTAACAGGGATTAGCAATCAGCCCCAGCATTTT.

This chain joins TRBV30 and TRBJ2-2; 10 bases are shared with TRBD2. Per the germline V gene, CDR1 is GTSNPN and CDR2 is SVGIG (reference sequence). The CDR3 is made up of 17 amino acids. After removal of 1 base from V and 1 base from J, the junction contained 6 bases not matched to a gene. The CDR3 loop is CAWSASLAGVNTGELFF. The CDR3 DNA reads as TGTGCCTGGAGTGCATCTCTAGCGGGGGTGAACACCGGGGAGCTGTTTTTT.

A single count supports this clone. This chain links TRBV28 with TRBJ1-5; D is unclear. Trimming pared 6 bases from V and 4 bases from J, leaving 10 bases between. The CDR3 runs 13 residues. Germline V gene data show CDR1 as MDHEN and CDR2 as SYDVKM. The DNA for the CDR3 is TGTGCCAGCAGACGCCGAGGGAATCAGCCCCAGCATTTT. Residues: CASRRRGNQPQHF.

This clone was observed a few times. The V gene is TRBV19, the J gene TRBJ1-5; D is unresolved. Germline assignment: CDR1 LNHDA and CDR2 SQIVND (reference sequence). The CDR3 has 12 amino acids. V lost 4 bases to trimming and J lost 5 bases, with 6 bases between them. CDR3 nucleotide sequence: TGTGCCAGTAGTAGGCAGGATCAGCCCCAGCATTTT. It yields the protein CASSRQDQPQHF.

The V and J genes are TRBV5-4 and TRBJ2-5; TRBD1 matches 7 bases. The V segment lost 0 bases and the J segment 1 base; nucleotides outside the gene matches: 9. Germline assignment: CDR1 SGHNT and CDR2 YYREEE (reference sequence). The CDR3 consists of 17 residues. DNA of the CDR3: TGTGCCAGCAGCTTGGCCACAGGGGAACGGTCCCAAGAGACCCAGTACTTC. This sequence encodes CASSLATGERSQETQYF.

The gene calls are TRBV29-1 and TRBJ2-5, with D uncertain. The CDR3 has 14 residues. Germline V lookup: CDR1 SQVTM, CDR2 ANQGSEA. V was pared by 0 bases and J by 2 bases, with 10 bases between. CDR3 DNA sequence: TGCAGCGTTGAAGAGTCTGAGAATCAAGAGACCCAGTACTTC. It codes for CSVEESENQETQYF.

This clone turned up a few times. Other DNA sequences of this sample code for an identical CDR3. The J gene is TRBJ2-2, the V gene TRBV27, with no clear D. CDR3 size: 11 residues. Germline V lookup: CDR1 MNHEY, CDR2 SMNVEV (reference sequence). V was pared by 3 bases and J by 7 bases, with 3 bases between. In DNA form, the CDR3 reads TGTGCCAGCAGTTTTCTCGGGGAGCTGTTTTTT. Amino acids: CASSFLGELFF.

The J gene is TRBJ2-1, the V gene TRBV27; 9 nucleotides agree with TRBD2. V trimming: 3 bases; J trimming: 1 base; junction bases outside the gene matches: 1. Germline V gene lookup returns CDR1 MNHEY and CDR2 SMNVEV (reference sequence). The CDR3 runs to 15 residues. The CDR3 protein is CASSFSGGSYNEQFF. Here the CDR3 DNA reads TGTGCCAGCAGTTTCAGCGGGGGGTCCTACAATGAGCAGTTCTTC.

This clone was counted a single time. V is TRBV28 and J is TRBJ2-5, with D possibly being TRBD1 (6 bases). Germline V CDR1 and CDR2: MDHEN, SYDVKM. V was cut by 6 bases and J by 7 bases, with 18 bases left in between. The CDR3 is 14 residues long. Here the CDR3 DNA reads TGTGCCAGCAGGGTCAACCAGGGGATGGGGACCCAGTACTTC. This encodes CASRVNQGMGTQYF.

The CDR3 is CASSRASGGQETQYF. The CDR3 DNA is TGTGCCAGCAGTCGGGCTAGCGGGGGGCAAGAGACCCAGTACTTC. This chain connects TRBV6-6 to TRBJ2-5; 11 nucleotides align to TRBD2. Germline V gene lookup returns CDR1 MNHNY and CDR2 SVGAGI (reference sequence). This CDR3 is built from 15 residues. The V segment lost 5 bases and the J segment 2 bases; nucleotides outside the gene matches: 4.

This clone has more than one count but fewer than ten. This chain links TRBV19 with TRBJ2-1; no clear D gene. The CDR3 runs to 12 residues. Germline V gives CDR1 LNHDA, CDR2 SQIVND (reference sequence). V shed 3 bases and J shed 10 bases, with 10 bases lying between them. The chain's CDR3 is CASSIVVSEQFF. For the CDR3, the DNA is TGTGCCAGTAGTATTGTTGTATCGGAGCAGTTCTTC.

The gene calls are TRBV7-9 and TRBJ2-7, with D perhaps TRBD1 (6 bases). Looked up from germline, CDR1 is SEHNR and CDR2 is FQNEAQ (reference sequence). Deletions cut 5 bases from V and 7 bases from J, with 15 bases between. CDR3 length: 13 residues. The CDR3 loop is CASSRGAGDEQYF. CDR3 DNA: TGTGCCAGCAGCCGAGGGGCAGGGGATGAGCAGTACTTC.

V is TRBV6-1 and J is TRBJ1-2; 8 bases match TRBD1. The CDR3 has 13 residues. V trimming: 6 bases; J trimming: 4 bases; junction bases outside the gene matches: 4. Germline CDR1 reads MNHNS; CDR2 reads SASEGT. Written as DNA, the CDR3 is TGTGCCAGCAGAGTGACAGGGGTCTATGGCTACACCTTC. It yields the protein CASRVTGVYGYTF.

CDR3 sequence: CAWSGTGNGYTF. The CDR3 DNA follows: TGTGCCTGGAGTGGAACAGGGAATGGCTACACCTTC. The V call is TRBV30, the J call TRBJ1-2; a possible D gene is TRBD1 (6 bases). Germline V lookup: CDR1 GTSNPN, CDR2 SVGIG (reference sequence). This CDR3 has 12 amino acids. V dropped 1 base and J dropped 6 bases, with 9 bases sitting between them.

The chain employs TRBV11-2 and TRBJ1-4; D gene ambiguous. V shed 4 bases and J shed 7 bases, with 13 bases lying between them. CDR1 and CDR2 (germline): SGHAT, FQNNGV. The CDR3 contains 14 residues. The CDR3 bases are TGTGCCAGCAGCTCGCGTTCGGAGGGTGAAAAACTGTTTTTT. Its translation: CASSSRSEGEKLFF.

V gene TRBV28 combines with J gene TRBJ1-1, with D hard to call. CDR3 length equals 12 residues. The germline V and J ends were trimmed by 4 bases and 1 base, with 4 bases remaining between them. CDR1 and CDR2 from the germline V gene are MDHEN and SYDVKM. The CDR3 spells CASSSWNTEAFF. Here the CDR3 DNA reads TGTGCCAGCAGTTCTTGGAACACTGAAGCTTTCTTT.

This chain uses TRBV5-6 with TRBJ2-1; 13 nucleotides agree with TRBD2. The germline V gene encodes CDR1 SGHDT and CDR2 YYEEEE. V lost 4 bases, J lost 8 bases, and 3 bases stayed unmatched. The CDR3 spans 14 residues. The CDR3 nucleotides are TGTGCCAGCAGCCGGACTAGCGGGAGCGATGAGCAGTTCTTC. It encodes CASSRTSGSDEQFF. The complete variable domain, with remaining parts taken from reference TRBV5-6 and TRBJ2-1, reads DAGVTQSPTHLIKTRGQQVTLRCSPKSGHDTVSWYQQALGQGPQFIFQYYEEEERQRGNFPDRFSGHQFPNYSSELNVNALLLGDSALYLCASSRTSGSDEQFFGPGTRLTVL.